Sequencing of this TCR beta chain was carried out in a study of read filtering for tumor transcriptome and immune sequencing. Study information: Under ten patients were R-ISS I, about 16 were R-ISS II, roughly 7 were R-ISS III. The study's findings and limits: The CD138-negative fraction was mixed bone marrow immune cells, not pure T cells.

This library used roughly 430 ng RNA and molecular barcoded adaptors spanning alpha/delta and beta/gamma chains. TCRdb re-derived calls from the reads in MiXCR, one entry per CDR3 protein. The data contain 46,000 or so distinct CDR3 sequences, roughly 19% of them singletons. In germline, CDR1 is SGHRS, CDR2 YFSETQ. J lost 0 bases, V lost 5 bases, and 6 bases had no gene match. The CDR3 totals 15 residues. This clonotype was counted at least ten times. Its antigen is unknown. V is TRBV5-1 and J is TRBJ2-3; 7 bases match TRBD2. Sequencing was done on a sample of a population of CD138-negative cells sorted from bone marrow. The receptor comes from a donor at least 40 years old with multiple myeloma. CDR3 bases: TGCGCCAGCAGTACCGGGAGGTGGAGCACAGATACGCAGTATTTT. It is translated as CASSTGRWSTDTQYF. Combining the CDR3 with reference TRBV5-1 and TRBJ2-3 gives the whole variable domain KAGVTQTPRYLIKTRGQQVTLSCSPISGHRSVSWYQQTPGQGLQFLFEYFSETQRNKGNFPGRFSGRQFSNSRSEMNVSTLELGDSALYLCASSTGRWSTDTQYFGPGTRLTVL.